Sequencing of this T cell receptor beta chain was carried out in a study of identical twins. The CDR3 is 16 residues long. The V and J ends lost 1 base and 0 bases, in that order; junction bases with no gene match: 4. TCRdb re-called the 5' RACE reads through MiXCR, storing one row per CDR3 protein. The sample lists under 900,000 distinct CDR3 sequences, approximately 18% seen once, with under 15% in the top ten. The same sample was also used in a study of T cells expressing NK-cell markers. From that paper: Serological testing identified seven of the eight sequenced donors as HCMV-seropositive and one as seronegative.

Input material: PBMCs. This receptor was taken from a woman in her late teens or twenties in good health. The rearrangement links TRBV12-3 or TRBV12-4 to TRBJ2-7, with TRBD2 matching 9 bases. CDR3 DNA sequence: TGTGCCAGCAGTTTAGTTATTAGCGGGAGCTCCTACGAGCAGTACTTC. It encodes CASSLVISGSSYEQYF.